The 10 T cell receptor beta chains presented below share a single source sample, sequenced in a study of beta chain features in type 1 diabetes. Study observations and caveats: Among all four CD4+ subsets, Type 1 diabetes patients had TCRB CDR3s that were moderately but significantly shorter.

The investigators reverse transcribed all of the isolated RNA, so they sequenced expressed TCRB transcripts. Sequencing used immunoSEQ multiplex PCR; TCRdb keeps in-frame clones, though not all of them. The sample includes hundreds of thousands of clones, around 15% of them seen just once. Their target antigens are unknown. The specimen sequenced was naive CD4+ T cells from blood. The receptors come from a man aged 18 to 29 with type 1 diabetes.

The chain couples TRBV5-6 to TRBJ1-5; D perhaps matches TRBD1 (5 bases). Trimming shortened V by 4 bases and J by 5 bases, and 13 bases separated the two germline ends. CDR1 and CDR2 (germline): SGHDT, YYEEEE. The CDR3 extends over 14 amino acids. The CDR3 sequence: CASSTDGGDQPQHF. In nucleotides, the CDR3 is TGTGCCAGCAGCACGGACGGAGGGGATCAGCCCCAGCATTTT.

The V and J genes are TRBV4-1 and TRBJ1-1; D perhaps matches TRBD1 (5 bases). Germline CDR1 reads MGHRA; CDR2 reads YSYEKL. This CDR3 contains 16 residues. Trimming cost V 2 bases and J 4 bases, with 17 bases left between them. This CDR3 is CASSQPGRGEGTEAFF. The DNA of the CDR3 is TGCGCCAGCAGCCAACCGGGTAGGGGAGAGGGCACTGAAGCTTTCTTT.

About this clone: Other DNA sequences in the sample encode the same CDR3. CDR3 nucleotides: TGTGCCTGGACAGGAGCCTACGAGCAGTACTTC. Protein: CAWTGAYEQYF. This chain uses TRBV30 with TRBJ2-7, with D unresolved. The V end was cut by 4 bases, the J end by 2 bases, with 6 bases between. The CDR3 covers 11 residues. Per the germline V gene, CDR1 is GTSNPN and CDR2 is SVGIG (reference sequence).

The chain uses TRBV5-1 and TRBJ2-3, with TRBD1 matching over 9 bases. Per germline, CDR1 SGHRS and CDR2 YFSETQ. V was pared by 4 bases and J by 1 base, with 7 bases of the junction left unmatched. This CDR3 is built from 16 residues. In nucleotides, the CDR3 is TGCGCCAGCAGCCTATTGGGGGACAGGGGCACAGATACGCAGTATTTT. It specifies CASSLLGDRGTDTQYF.

The table lists this clone with a few counts. V is TRBV6-1 and J is TRBJ1-1; D is unresolved. V gave up 8 bases and J gave up 4 bases, with 14 bases separating them. Germline values: CDR1 MNHNS, CDR2 SASEGT. The CDR3 covers 13 residues. The CDR3 DNA follows: TGTGCCAGCGGACCTTGGAAGGGCACTGAAGCTTTCTTT. It specifies CASGPWKGTEAFF.

This clone was counted only a few times. CDR3 loop: CASSVGSGRLQDTQYF. Here the CDR3 DNA reads TGTGCCAGCAGCGTAGGTAGCGGGCGCCTTCAAGATACGCAGTATTTT. J is TRBJ2-3 and V is TRBV9, with 7 bases that match TRBD2. The CDR3 covers 16 residues. CDR1 SGDLS and CDR2 YYNGEE come from the germline V gene. V lost 0 bases, J lost 5 bases, and 9 bases stayed unmatched.

In this sample, this clone turned up a few times. This sequence joins TRBV19 and TRBJ2-7; TRBD2 aligns across 7 bases. The CDR3 sequence is 14 residues long. J gave up 2 bases and V 4 bases, and 5 bases lay outside the gene matches. CDR1 and CDR2 from the germline V gene are LNHDA and SQIVND (reference sequence). The CDR3 sequence is CASSTQRGPYEQYF. The CDR3 bases are TGTGCCAGTAGTACCCAGCGGGGACCCTACGAGCAGTACTTC.

This clone was seen more than once but under ten times. The chain employs TRBV6-1 and TRBJ1-1; unclear D gene. The CDR3 spans 15 residues. V was trimmed by 1 base and J by 0 bases, leaving 9 bases between them. Germline values: CDR1 MNHNS, CDR2 SASEGT. The CDR3 DNA is TGTGCCAGCAGTGAAGGGCTCAGCCTGAACACTGAAGCTTTCTTT. Amino acid sequence: CASSEGLSLNTEAFF.

The chain links TRBV28 to TRBJ1-2; D is possibly TRBD1 (6 bases). The CDR3 spans 14 residues. Germline values: CDR1 MDHEN, CDR2 SYDVKM. V lost 6 bases, J lost 1 base, and 12 bases lay in between. The CDR3 region has the DNA TGTGCCAGCAGGAGGGGGTGGAGTAACTATGGCTACACCTTC. Translated: CASRRGWSNYGYTF.

This sequence joins TRBV25-1 and TRBJ2-6, with TRBD1 as a possible D gene (6 bases). V was trimmed by 6 bases and J by 2 bases, leaving 11 bases between them. There are 15 residues in the CDR3. Germline CDR1 and CDR2: MGHDK and SYGVNS. The CDR3 nucleotides are TGTGCCAGCAGCACCGCAGGGGCTGGGGCCAACGTCCTGACTTTC. Translated: CASSTAGAGANVLTF.